Each of the 27 T cell receptor beta chains below was sequenced from the same sample in a study of blood T cell repertoires in COVID-19 (dated by TCRdb to between 2020 and 2021). The method was the immunoSEQ multiplex PCR assay. TCRdb mirrors the immuneACCESS table, restricted to in-frame sequences. Some clones are absent from its copies; in checked studies, under half trace to an unresolved V gene, and the reason for the others is unknown. For this sample the table gives about 80,000 clones, of which just over 85% were detected only once. The ten largest clones take up around 5% of the sample. Sequenced: peripheral blood. The origin of the receptors is a woman aged 80 or older with acute or convalescent COVID-19.

The J gene is TRBJ2-5, the V gene TRBV7-2; TRBD2 agrees at 10 bases. V was clipped by 4 bases and J by 5 bases; unmatched bases: 10. The CDR3 sequence is 16 residues long. Germline-derived CDR1 and CDR2 are SGHTA and FQGNSA. The CDR3 protein is CASSSGLARVGETQYF. The CDR3 coding sequence is TGTGCCAGCAGCTCGGGACTAGCGCGAGTCGGGGAGACCCAGTACTTC.

CDR3 protein: CASSVGQGNSYEQYF. CDR3 in DNA: TGTGCCAGCAGCGTGGGACAGGGAAACTCCTACGAGCAGTACTTC. The chain recombines TRBV9 with TRBJ2-7; TRBD1 agrees at 9 bases. The V and J ends lost 2 bases and 0 bases, in that order; junction bases with no gene match: 3. The germline V gene has CDR1 SGDLS and CDR2 YYNGEE. CDR3 size: 15 residues. Full variable domain (rest looked up from reference TRBV9 and TRBJ2-7): DSGVTQTPKHLITATGQRVTLRCSPRSGDLSVYWYQQSLDQGLQFLIQYYNGEERAKGNILERFSAQQFPDLHSELNLSSLELGDSALYFCASSVGQGNSYEQYFGPGTRLTVT.

The chain is built from TRBV19 and TRBJ2-2; D is undetermined. Trimming pared 5 bases from V and 0 bases from J, leaving 10 bases between. Per the germline V gene, CDR1 is LNHDA and CDR2 is SQIVND (reference sequence). This CDR3 is built from 15 residues. Here the CDR3 reads CASSLVLSNTGELFF. CDR3 nucleotides: TGTGCCAGTAGTTTAGTTCTCTCGAACACCGGGGAGCTGTTTTTT.

The chain recombines TRBV5-1 with TRBJ2-1; weak D call: TRBD2 (5 bases). The V end was cut by 4 bases, the J end by 7 bases, with 9 bases between. The CDR3 has 12 amino acids. CDR1 and CDR2 from the germline V gene are SGHRS and YFSETQ. This chain's CDR3 is CASSTRVNEQFF. DNA for the CDR3: TGCGCCAGCAGCACTAGGGTTAATGAGCAGTTCTTC.

V and J are TRBV5-1 and TRBJ1-2; TRBD1 matches 10 bases. Trimming cost V 4 bases and J 6 bases; bases outside gene matches: 6. This CDR3 is 14 amino acids long. CDR1 and CDR2 (germline): SGHRS, YFSETQ. CDR3 coding DNA: TGCGCCAGCAGCCCCGGACAGGGGGACAATGGCTACACCTTC. Its translation: CASSPGQGDNGYTF.

The chain employs TRBV5-4 and TRBJ2-2; TRBD2 agrees at 7 bases. The CDR3 runs 15 residues. V trimming: 0 bases; J trimming: 5 bases; junction bases outside the gene matches: 4. The V gene's germline CDR1 is SGHNT and CDR2 YYREEE (reference sequence). The CDR3 reads CASSLEGRVTGELFF. The CDR3 coding sequence is TGTGCCAGCAGCTTGGAGGGGAGGGTAACCGGGGAGCTGTTTTTT. Full variable domain (rest looked up from reference TRBV5-4 and TRBJ2-2): ETGVTQSPTHLIKTRGQQVTLRCSSQSGHNTVSWYQQALGQGPQFIFQYYREEENGRGNFPPRFSGLQFPNYSSELNVNALELDDSALYLCASSLEGRVTGELFFGEGSRLTVL.

For this clone: Other DNA variants within this sample encode the same CDR3. The V and J genes are TRBV6-5 and TRBJ1-2, with 9 bases lining up with TRBD1. Germline CDR1 MNHEY, CDR2 SVGAGI. Unmatched junction bases numbered 5, after V lost 6 bases and J lost 3 bases. The CDR3 has 14 amino acids. The CDR3 sequence is CASRPTGGDYGYTF. For the CDR3, the DNA is TGTGCCAGCAGACCGACAGGGGGAGACTATGGCTACACCTTC.

V is TRBV3-1 (or the pseudogene TRBV3-2) and J is TRBJ2-1; 8 nucleotides agree with TRBD1. The V gene end was trimmed by 5 bases and the J gene end by 9 bases; junction bases not matched to a gene: 9. The CDR3 is 14 residues long. Looked up from germline, CDR1 is LGHDT and CDR2 is YNNKEL (reference sequence). CDR3 residues: CASSASRQGTEQFF. The CDR3 nucleotides are TGTGCCAGCAGCGCTTCTAGACAGGGGACTGAGCAGTTCTTC.

V is TRBV29-1 and J is TRBJ1-4; TRBD1 might be the D (5 bases). Between the trimmed V and J ends, which lost 7 bases and 3 bases, there was a span of 9 bases. The germline V gene has CDR1 SQVTM and CDR2 ANQGSEA. This CDR3 is 12 amino acids long. The CDR3 DNA follows: TGCAGCGCGACAGCTCCTAATGAAAAACTGTTTTTT. Amino acids: CSATAPNEKLFF.

The chain couples TRBV19 to TRBJ1-1; unclear D gene. V lost 3 bases and J lost 8, with 13 bases in between. This CDR3 contains 13 residues. The germline gives CDR1 LNHDA, CDR2 SQIVND (reference sequence). This CDR3 reads CASSMLQAGEAFF. CDR3 bases: TGTGCCAGTAGTATGCTTCAGGCGGGAGAAGCTTTCTTT.

V is TRBV29-1 and J is TRBJ2-3; D uncertain. Germline CDR1 SQVTM, CDR2 ANQGSEA. The length of the CDR3 is 12 residues. Trimming pared 3 bases from V and 5 bases from J, leaving 9 bases between. The CDR3 loop is CSVDAPRDTQYF. In DNA, the CDR3 is TGCAGCGTTGATGCGCCTCGAGATACGCAGTATTTT.

The chain links TRBV3-1 (or the pseudogene TRBV3-2) to TRBJ1-2; perhaps TRBD1 as D (5 bases). Deletions cut 0 bases from V and 4 bases from J, with 9 bases between. Germline V gene sequence: CDR1 LGHDT, CDR2 YNNKEL (reference sequence). The CDR3 has 14 amino acids. The CDR3 DNA follows: TGTGCCAGCAGCCAAGATCCTCAGGGCTATGGCTACACCTTC. Protein: CASSQDPQGYGYTF.

The gene calls are TRBV7-6 and TRBJ1-3, with 10 bases identical to TRBD1. The CDR3 extends over 19 amino acids. The ends lost 5 bases at V and 2 bases at J; junction bases unmatched: 15. Germline CDR1 SGHVS, CDR2 FNYEAQ. CDR3 DNA sequence: TGTGCCAGCAGCCAACCACCGGGACAGGGGAGTTGGACTGGAAACACCATATATTTT. Translating gives CASSQPPGQGSWTGNTIYF.

The CDR3 reads CASSQEIGLAGVTDTQYF. As DNA, the CDR3 is TGTGCCAGCAGCCAAGAGATAGGACTAGCGGGAGTTACAGATACGCAGTATTTT. J is TRBJ2-3 and V is TRBV4-2; 13 nucleotides line up with TRBD2. V was clipped by 0 bases and J by 3 bases; unmatched bases: 6. The germline gives CDR1 LGHNA, CDR2 YNFKEQ. This CDR3 has 18 residues.

The V call is TRBV14, the J call TRBJ2-5, with TRBD1 as a possible D gene (6 bases). Germline CDR1 SGHDN, CDR2 FVKESK. The CDR3 runs 14 residues. Trimming removed 6 bases at V and 5 bases at J, with 16 bases between. CDR3 DNA sequence: TGTGCCAGCAGGGAAGGAACAGGGTCGGAGACCCAGTACTTC. Translating gives CASREGTGSETQYF. Using reference TRBV14 and TRBJ2-5 for the parts outside the CDR3, the full variable domain is EAGVTQFPSHSVIEKGQTVTLRCDPISGHDNLYWYRRVMGKEIKFLLHFVKESKQDESGMPNNRFLAERTGGTYSTLKVQPAELEDSGVYFCASREGTGSETQYFGPGTRLLVL.

The chain carries TRBV18 and TRBJ2-4; 8 bases line up with TRBD2. This CDR3 is 15 amino acids long. Trimming took 3 bases from V and 6 from J; bases not matched to a gene: 7. The germline gives CDR1 KGHSH, CDR2 LQKENI. The CDR3, as DNA: TGTGCCAGCTCACCTCTACGGGAGGGCGGAAACATTCAGTACTTC. Translation: CASSPLREGGNIQYF.

The V gene is TRBV27, the J gene TRBJ2-7; TRBD2 matches 11 bases. Germline values: CDR1 MNHEY, CDR2 SMNVEV (reference sequence). V lost 5 bases and J lost 5; bases outside the gene matches: 8. The CDR3 is 15 amino acids. This CDR3 is CASSPPTSGAHEQYF. The CDR3 DNA is TGTGCCAGCAGTCCGCCGACTAGCGGGGCCCACGAGCAGTACTTC.

The chain has TRBV19 and TRBJ1-2; 7 nucleotides match TRBD1. The junction had 13 bases not matched to a gene; V was cut back by 5 bases and J by 4 bases. This CDR3 spans 16 amino acids. Germline V CDR1 and CDR2: LNHDA, SQIVND (reference sequence). CDR3 protein: CASSPQTGRGLYGYTF. CDR3 nucleotides: TGTGCCAGTAGTCCTCAGACAGGGCGGGGACTCTATGGCTACACCTTC.

This chain connects TRBV10-3 to TRBJ2-3; D is possibly TRBD2 (7 bases). This CDR3 region has 15 residues. Germline CDR1 is ENHRY and CDR2 is SYGVKD. Trimming took 6 bases from V and 2 from J, leaving 15 bases between them. The CDR3 is CAIRGDKRDTDTQYF. In DNA, the CDR3 is TGTGCCATCAGGGGGGACAAGCGGGACACAGATACGCAGTATTTT.

This chain joins TRBV7-2 and TRBJ1-6; no definite D call. The CDR3 extends over 12 amino acids. Trimming shortened V by 7 bases and J by 5 bases, and 6 bases separated the two germline ends. Germline CDR1 and CDR2: SGHTA and FQGNSA. In DNA, the CDR3 is TGTGCCAGCAAGTTAGATAATTCACCCCTCCACTTT. It codes for CASKLDNSPLHF.

This clone was recorded only once. This sequence joins TRBV30 and TRBJ2-2; no reliable D call. CDR1 is GTSNPN, CDR2 SVGIG, per germline (reference sequence). This CDR3 contains 12 residues. V dropped 3 bases and J dropped 4 bases, with 6 bases sitting between them. Here the CDR3 DNA reads TGTGCCTGGAGCCCTCGCACCGGGGAGCTGTTTTTT. It codes for CAWSPRTGELFF.

The count of this clone is one. The chain joins TRBV9 to TRBJ1-1; 8 bases align to TRBD1. The CDR3 consists of 14 residues. The junction had 6 bases not matched to a gene; V was cut back by 3 bases and J by 5 bases. The germline V gene has CDR1 SGDLS and CDR2 YYNGEE. CDR3 DNA sequence: TGTGCCAGCAGCGGCCAGGGGGCGCGGACTGAAGCTTTCTTT. Residues: CASSGQGARTEAFF.

This chain uses TRBV5-1 with TRBJ1-1; D might be TRBD1 (6 bases). The CDR3 totals 15 residues. V lost 0 bases and J 4 bases, leaving 13 bases between the germline ends. Germline loops: CDR1 SGHRS, CDR2 YFSETQ. CDR3 nucleotide sequence: TGCGCCAGCAGCTTGGTGGCGGGGGCAAGCACTGAAGCTTTCTTT. The encoded protein is CASSLVAGASTEAFF.

V usage is TRBV12-3 or TRBV12-4 and J usage is TRBJ1-1, with 7 bases identical to TRBD1. This CDR3 has 13 residues. V shed 5 bases and J 9 bases; nucleotides not matched to a gene: 9. The CDR3 coding sequence is TGTGCCAGCAGTGCTGACAGGGCGAGTCAAGCTTTCTTT. This sequence encodes CASSADRASQAFF.

The chain is built from TRBV2 and TRBJ1-2; possible D gene TRBD1, 5 bases. The CDR3 loop spans 12 amino acids. Germline lookup yields CDR1 SNHLY and CDR2 FYNNEI. Trimming took off 3 bases at V and 4 bases at J, with 6 bases between the two ends. CDR3 amino acids: CASSEQGYGYTF. In nucleotides, the CDR3 is TGTGCCAGCAGTGAGCAGGGCTATGGCTACACCTTC.

This clone has only a few counts. The genes are TRBV10-3 and TRBJ1-4, with 7 bases that match TRBD1. Germline CDR1 and CDR2: ENHRY and SYGVKD. CDR3 size: 15 residues. The junction had 10 bases not matched to a gene; V was cut back by 6 bases and J by 6 bases. The CDR3 reads CAIRASTGKDEKLFF. The CDR3 bases are TGTGCCATCAGAGCCTCGACAGGGAAAGATGAAAAACTGTTTTTT.

The V gene is TRBV18, the J gene TRBJ2-7; TRBD1 might be the D (5 bases). V lost 3 bases and J 6 bases, leaving 15 bases between the germline ends. Germline CDR1 reads KGHSH; CDR2 reads LQKENI. The CDR3 runs to 14 residues. The CDR3: CASSPPVAGREQYF. Here the CDR3 DNA reads TGTGCCAGCTCACCCCCAGTGGCAGGGCGCGAGCAGTACTTC.